The 22 T cell receptor beta chains given below trace back to one sample, sequenced in a study of beta chain features in type 1 diabetes. These TCRs' antigens remain unknown. Whole-study findings and limits: Researchers report that Type 1 diabetes patients had moderately but significantly shorter TCRB CDR3s across all four CD4+ subsets.

The authors reverse transcribed all of the isolated RNA, so sequencing captured expressed TCRB transcripts. Profiling relied on immunoSEQ multiplex PCR, and the TCRdb table lists in-frame clones only, not all of them. This sample has 60,000 or so clones, with around half found just once. The sample was Tregs from blood. The receptors were gathered from a woman aged 40 to 50 with type 1 diabetes.

In its sample, this clone was seen a few times. This chain connects TRBV5-1 to TRBJ2-1; TRBD1 is a possible D gene (5 bases). Germline lookup yields CDR1 SGHRS and CDR2 YFSETQ. The CDR3 contains 13 residues. V was clipped by 4 bases and J by 2 bases, with 7 bases between them. CDR3 DNA: TGCGCCAGCAGCCCAGGGACCTACAATGAGCAGTTCTTC. Residues: CASSPGTYNEQFF.

V is TRBV5-6 and J is TRBJ2-4, with D perhaps matching TRBD2 (5 bases). Trimming shortened V by 4 bases and J by 7 bases, and 18 bases separated the two germline ends. From germline, CDR1 is SGHDT and CDR2 YYEEEE. The CDR3 is 15 residues long. CDR3 amino acids: CASSPLTSAGNIQYF. The CDR3 DNA is TGTGCCAGCAGCCCGCTCACTTCGGCGGGTAACATTCAGTACTTC.

The rearrangement links TRBV7-9 to TRBJ2-2; tentative D call: TRBD2 (5 bases). Germline CDR1 SEHNR, CDR2 FQNEAQ (reference sequence). CDR3 length: 15 amino acids. The V end lost 1 base, the J end lost 0 bases, and 6 bases lay between the germline ends. The CDR3 DNA follows: TGTGCCAGCAGCTTAGTGGGAGCGAACACCGGGGAGCTGTTTTTT. Translating it yields CASSLVGANTGELFF.

This clone was observed a few times. The rearrangement uses TRBV19 and TRBJ2-1, with 7 bases that match TRBD1. CDR1 and CDR2 from the germline V gene are LNHDA and SQIVND (reference sequence). The CDR3 is made up of 14 amino acids. J was trimmed by 9 bases and V by 5 bases; bases with no gene match: 10. Here the CDR3 reads CASSVGQAPGEQFF. The DNA for the CDR3 is TGTGCCAGTAGTGTTGGACAGGCCCCTGGTGAGCAGTTCTTC.

The gene calls are TRBV30 and TRBJ2-1; D gene uncertain. Trimming removed 0 bases at V and 9 bases at J, with 9 bases between. Germline CDR1 GTSNPN, CDR2 SVGIG (reference sequence). This CDR3 is built from 12 residues. CDR3 DNA sequence: TGTGCCTGGAGTGTAGTCGGTGGTGAGCAGTTCTTC. The encoded protein is CAWSVVGGEQFF.

The table lists this clone with many counts. The V call is TRBV10-3, the J call TRBJ2-6, with TRBD1 matching over 11 bases. Per the germline V gene, CDR1 is ENHRY and CDR2 is SYGVKD. The length of the CDR3 is 16 residues. With 8 bases clipped from V and 2 bases from J, the junction kept 5 bases outside the gene matches. CDR3 sequence reads: CAIEDRGQAGANVLTF. CDR3 DNA sequence: TGTGCCATCGAGGACAGGGGGCAGGCTGGGGCCAACGTCCTGACTTTC.

The chain couples TRBV5-1 to TRBJ2-7; 8 positions agree with TRBD1. The CDR3 covers 13 residues. Per germline, CDR1 SGHRS and CDR2 YFSETQ. V dropped 5 bases and J dropped 3; count of bases not matched to a gene: 4. The CDR3 loop reads CASSNTGGYEQYF. The CDR3 DNA is TGCGCCAGCAGTAATACAGGGGGCTACGAGCAGTACTTC.

This clone came up once. The rearrangement joins TRBV5-1 to TRBJ1-2; D gene uncertain. Trimming cost V 5 bases and J 5 bases, with 10 bases left between them. CDR1 SGHRS and CDR2 YFSETQ come from the germline V gene. The CDR3 loop spans 12 amino acids. The CDR3 coding sequence is TGCGCCAGCAGGCGAGAGCATTATGGCTACACCTTC. This gives the protein CASRREHYGYTF.

The chain joins TRBV5-1 to TRBJ1-1; D possibly corresponds to TRBD1 (5 bases). Deletions cut 3 bases from V and 1 base from J, with 16 bases between. This CDR3 has 16 residues. Germline CDR1 reads SGHRS; CDR2 reads YFSETQ. The chain's CDR3 is CASSSFGGDTNTEAFF. CDR3 coding DNA: TGCGCCAGCAGCTCATTTGGGGGGGATACGAACACTGAAGCTTTCTTT. Full variable domain (rest looked up from reference TRBV5-1 and TRBJ1-1): KAGVTQTPRYLIKTRGQQVTLSCSPISGHRSVSWYQQTPGQGLQFLFEYFSETQRNKGNFPGRFSGRQFSNSRSEMNVSTLELGDSALYLCASSSFGGDTNTEAFFGQGTRLTVV.

This clone was recorded a few times. This rearrangement joins TRBV7-9 to TRBJ2-5, with D unclear. The J call may be incorrect, as the DNA end agrees better with TRBJ2-7. This CDR3 spans 14 amino acids. Per germline, CDR1 SEHNR and CDR2 FQNEAQ (reference sequence). The CDR3: CASSLVASRNEQYF. CDR3 sequence (DNA): TGTGCCAGCAGCTTGGTAGCCAGCCGGAACGAGCAGTACTTC.

The V gene is TRBV21-1, the J gene TRBJ1-2; TRBD1, the D gene given by the table, was not confirmed from the DNA. TRBV21-1 is flagged as a pseudogene. The CDR3 is 16 residues long. The CDR3 here is CASSLTWTGNCYGYTF. CDR3 nucleotides: TGTGCCAGCAGCCTAACCTGGACAGGAAATTGCTATGGCTACACCTTC.

As for this clone: At the DNA level, this CDR3 is encoded by other sequences in the same sample as well. The chain couples TRBV2 to TRBJ2-7, with a possible D match to TRBD2 (5 bases). The germline V gene encodes CDR1 SNHLY and CDR2 FYNNEI. V was clipped by 6 bases and J by 4 bases, with 13 bases between them. This CDR3 has 13 amino acids. The CDR3 reads CASRGRAAYEQYF. CDR3 DNA: TGTGCCAGCAGAGGTAGAGCGGCATACGAGCAGTACTTC.

CDR3 bases: TGTGCCAGCAGTTACCCCGCCCGCGGGGGGGACACAGATACGCAGTATTTT. It is translated as CASSYPARGGDTDTQYF. The genes are TRBV28 and TRBJ2-3, with 9 positions matching TRBD2. Germline V gene sequence: CDR1 MDHEN, CDR2 SYDVKM. CDR3 length equals 17 residues. With V trimmed by 4 bases and J by 2 bases, 10 bases remained unmatched.

The chain joins TRBV7-9 to TRBJ1-2; D unclear. V was pared by 5 bases and J by 6 bases, with 13 bases between. The CDR3 consists of 13 residues. Germline CDR1 reads SEHNR; CDR2 reads FQNEAQ (reference sequence). DNA for the CDR3: TGTGCCAGCAGCCCCGGGTCCGGGGATGGCTACACCTTC. Translating it yields CASSPGSGDGYTF.

This clone was detected only a few times. The V and J genes are TRBV7-9 and TRBJ2-1; D perhaps matches TRBD2 (5 bases). Per germline, CDR1 SEHNR and CDR2 FQNEAQ (reference sequence). The CDR3 spans 18 residues. V was shortened by 1 base and J by 2 bases, with 18 bases between the two germline ends. The DNA for the CDR3 is TGTGCCAGCAGCTTAGAGTTAGATCCCATGAGGGCCTACAATGAGCAGTTCTTC. Amino acid sequence: CASSLELDPMRAYNEQFF.

The chain has TRBV5-1 and TRBJ2-3; weak D call: TRBD1 (6 bases). The CDR3 covers 15 residues. Trimming stripped 2 bases from V and 4 bases from J, with 14 bases between. Per germline, CDR1 SGHRS and CDR2 YFSETQ. CDR3 nucleotide sequence: TGCGCCAGCAGCTTTCTACAGGGCAGCCCAGATACGCAGTATTTT. Translating it yields CASSFLQGSPDTQYF.

V and J are TRBV28 and TRBJ1-2; 9 bases align to TRBD1. From germline, CDR1 is MDHEN and CDR2 SYDVKM. Trimming removed 10 bases from V and 4 bases from J; junction bases left unmatched: 10. The CDR3 is 14 residues long. Here the CDR3 reads CAIDPGQGLYGYTF. Written as DNA, the CDR3 is TGTGCCATCGATCCGGGACAGGGACTCTATGGCTACACCTTC.

This clone was observed a handful of times. This sequence joins TRBV4-3 and TRBJ2-3, with TRBD2 matching 10 bases. V shed 0 bases, J shed 0 bases, and the junction held 6 bases outside the gene matches. Germline V gives CDR1 LGHNA, CDR2 YSLEER. The CDR3 contains 18 residues. CDR3 loop: CASSQDLPLAGSTDTQYF. The CDR3 region has the DNA TGCGCCAGCAGCCAAGATCTTCCACTAGCGGGGAGCACAGATACGCAGTATTTT.

This chain connects TRBV7-2 to TRBJ2-2; TRBD2 might be the D (6 bases). Germline V lookup: CDR1 SGHTA, CDR2 FQGNSA. The CDR3 is made up of 15 amino acids. Trimming shortened V by 2 bases and J by 4 bases, and 11 bases separated the two germline ends. CDR3 DNA sequence: TGTGCCAGCAGCTTAATCGGGGGACTCACCGGGGAGCTGTTTTTT. Residues: CASSLIGGLTGELFF.

This CDR3 reads CASSLFPSRTGAAGQPQHF. CDR3 nucleotide sequence: TGTGCCAGCAGTTTATTTCCCTCGCGGACAGGGGCTGCGGGACAGCCCCAGCATTTT. This chain uses TRBV27 with TRBJ1-5, with 9 bases matching TRBD1. The CDR3 consists of 19 residues. CDR1 and CDR2 from the germline V gene are MNHEY and SMNVEV (reference sequence). Unmatched junction bases numbered 17, after V lost 1 base and J lost 7 bases.

The V and J genes are TRBV11-2 and TRBJ1-1; 8 nucleotides match TRBD1. The CDR3 length is 14 residues. The junction had 4 bases not matched to a gene; V was cut back by 4 bases and J by 3 bases. Germline values: CDR1 SGHAT, CDR2 FQNNGV. DNA for the CDR3: TGTGCCAGCAGCTCCGGGACAGGAGACACTGAAGCTTTCTTT. Translation: CASSSGTGDTEAFF. The complete variable domain, with remaining parts taken from reference TRBV11-2 and TRBJ1-1, reads EAGVAQSPRYKIIEKRQSVAFWCNPISGHATLYWYQQILGQGPKLLIQFQNNGVVDDSQLPKDRFSAERLKGVDSTLKIQPAKLEDSAVYLCASSSGTGDTEAFFGQGTRLTVV.

The chain is built from TRBV6-5 and TRBJ2-1; 7 bases align to TRBD1. Germline V CDR1 and CDR2: MNHEY, SVGAGI. V dropped 0 bases and J dropped 8; count of bases not matched to a gene: 4. The CDR3 length is 14 residues. The CDR3 reads CASSYSTGFYEQFF. The CDR3 DNA is TGTGCCAGCAGTTACTCGACAGGGTTTTATGAGCAGTTCTTC.